Below are 25 T cell receptor beta chains sequenced from a single sample in a study of identifying expanded T cells in peripheral blood. TCRdb keeps only in-frame clones here, not all; method: immunoSEQ multiplex PCR. The table lists approximately 94,000 clones, about 87% of them singletons, with 4.5% to 6.5% in the top ten. Sequenced sample: blood. The receptors shown here come from a person between 18 and 70 years old in good health.

The sample holds one count of this clone. This chain uses TRBV4-1 with TRBJ2-2; 12 bases line up with TRBD2. The trim removed 0 bases at V and 3 bases at J, leaving 5 bases unmatched. CDR1 and CDR2 (germline): MGHRA, YSYEKL. The CDR3 is 18 residues long. The CDR3 loop is CASSQDRTSGVYTGELFF. Written as DNA, the CDR3 is TGCGCCAGCAGCCAAGATCGGACTAGCGGGGTATACACCGGGGAGCTGTTTTTT.

The rearrangement joins TRBV19 to TRBJ2-5, with 8 bases identical to TRBD1. Germline V gives CDR1 LNHDA, CDR2 SQIVND (reference sequence). Trimming took 5 bases from V and 3 from J; bases not matched to a gene: 5. This CDR3 region has 14 residues. CDR3 DNA: TGTGCCAGTAGTGGCGACAGGGGTAAAGAGACCCAGTACTTC. Its translation: CASSGDRGKETQYF.

This clone was found a few times. This chain uses TRBV7-6 with TRBJ2-3; no definite D call. This CDR3 comprises 13 residues. Looked up from germline, CDR1 is SGHVS and CDR2 is FNYEAQ. V was clipped by 0 bases and J by 6 bases, with 7 bases between them. CDR3 DNA: TGTGCCAGCAGCTTAGCGTGGCGGGATACGCAGTATTTT. This translates into CASSLAWRDTQYF.

This chain uses TRBV19 with TRBJ1-1; 7 bases match TRBD1. The V and J ends lost 9 bases and 9 bases, in that order; junction bases with no gene match: 7. Germline CDR1 LNHDA, CDR2 SQIVND (reference sequence). The CDR3 totals 11 residues. The CDR3, as DNA: TGTGCCAGCACAGGGGAGCCCCAAGCTTTCTTT. Translated: CASTGEPQAFF. Filled out from reference TRBV19 and TRBJ1-1, the complete variable domain reads DGGITQSPKYLFRKEGQNVTLSCEQNLNHDAMYWYRQDPGQGLRLIYYSQIVNDFQKGDIAEGYSVSREKKESFPLTVTSAQKNPTAFYLCASTGEPQAFFGQGTRLTVV.

A few counts support this clone. The chain has TRBV7-8 and TRBJ1-1; the D is unclear. CDR1 is SGHVS, CDR2 FQNEAQ, per germline. V was clipped by 4 bases and J by 6 bases, with 12 bases between them. This CDR3 spans 13 amino acids. The DNA of the CDR3 is TGTGCCAGCAGCTCGTATGGGAGGGCTGAAGCTTTCTTT. This gives the protein CASSSYGRAEAFF.

This rearrangement joins TRBV7-3 to TRBJ2-6, with D uncertain. The V gene lost 5 bases and the J gene lost 0 bases, with 8 bases spanning the gap. Per the germline V gene, CDR1 is SGHTA and CDR2 is FQGTGA. The CDR3 length is 15 residues. CDR3 DNA sequence: TGTGCCAGCAGCCCTCGTGGCTCTGGGGCCAACGTCCTGACTTTC. Translating gives CASSPRGSGANVLTF.

The chain has TRBV29-1 and TRBJ1-2; 9 positions match TRBD1. Germline CDR1 is SQVTM and CDR2 is ANQGSEA. This CDR3 is built from 13 residues. V shed 5 bases, J shed 5 bases, and the junction held 6 bases outside the gene matches. The CDR3 reads CSVPGQGAYGYTF. CDR3 coding DNA: TGCAGCGTTCCGGGACAGGGCGCTTATGGCTACACCTTC.

This rearrangement joins TRBV19 to TRBJ2-7, with D unclear. Germline values: CDR1 LNHDA, CDR2 SQIVND (reference sequence). The germline V and J ends were trimmed by 6 bases and 2 bases, with 5 bases remaining between them. The CDR3 is 11 residues long. The CDR3 reads CASSSAYEQYF. DNA of the CDR3: TGTGCCAGTAGCAGCGCCTACGAGCAGTACTTC.

V and J are TRBV30 and TRBJ1-1; a weak D match, TRBD1 (6 bases). V gave up 2 bases and J gave up 1 base, with 23 bases separating them. The CDR3 runs 18 residues. The germline V gene encodes CDR1 GTSNPN and CDR2 SVGIG (reference sequence). CDR3 sequence: CAWSSLVRGARGNTEAFF. For the CDR3, the DNA is TGTGCCTGGAGTTCATTGGTAAGGGGGGCCCGCGGGAACACTGAAGCTTTCTTT.

The chain couples TRBV18 to TRBJ1-1; possibly TRBD1 for D (6 bases). The germline CDR1 and CDR2 sequences are KGHSH and LQKENI. V lost 3 bases and J 8 bases, leaving 16 bases between the germline ends. CDR3 length: 14 amino acids. The CDR3 DNA follows: TGTGCCAGCTCACCGGACAGAGCAAGGGGGGAAGCTTTCTTT. Translation: CASSPDRARGEAFF.

CDR3: CASSPQGHLQPQHF. The DNA of the CDR3 is TGTGCCAGCAGCCCCCAAGGGCACCTACAGCCCCAGCATTTT. The chain is built from TRBV5-5 and TRBJ1-5; unclear D gene. Trimming removed 4 bases from V and 7 bases from J, with 15 bases in between. The CDR3 length is 14 residues. The V gene's germline CDR1 is SGHKS and CDR2 YYEKEE (reference sequence).

The chain combines TRBV4-3 with TRBJ1-2; no definite D call. CDR1 and CDR2 (germline): LGHNA, YSLEER. V gave up 4 bases and J gave up 1 base, with 19 bases separating them. The CDR3 runs to 17 residues. The CDR3 DNA sequence: TGCGCCAGCAGCCCGTCCCTGAGGCGAACGGGTAACTATGGCTACACCTTC. It translates to CASSPSLRRTGNYGYTF.

This chain connects TRBV20-1 to TRBJ1-1, with no clear D. The V end was cut by 5 bases, the J end by 2 bases, with 6 bases between. Germline lookup yields CDR1 DFQATT and CDR2 SNEGSKA (reference sequence). This CDR3 is 11 amino acids long. CDR3 residues: CSAVLNTEAFF. CDR3 in DNA: TGCAGTGCTGTCCTTAACACTGAAGCTTTCTTT.

The genes are TRBV12-5 and TRBJ2-1, with D possibly being TRBD1 (6 bases). The CDR3 has 16 residues. Trimming took 3 bases from V and 0 from J, leaving 12 bases between them. Germline V CDR1 and CDR2: LGHNT, FRNRAP. The CDR3 loop reads CASGFRGWSSYNEQFF. The CDR3 nucleotides read TGTGCTAGTGGTTTTAGGGGGTGGAGCTCCTACAATGAGCAGTTCTTC.

J is TRBJ2-3 and V is TRBV5-1, with 7 bases fitting TRBD1. This CDR3 region has 15 residues. CDR1 SGHRS and CDR2 YFSETQ come from the germline V gene. With 4 bases clipped from V and 0 bases from J, the junction kept 5 bases outside the gene matches. The CDR3 loop is CASSRDSTSTDTQYF. CDR3 DNA: TGCGCCAGCAGCAGGGACAGTACTAGCACAGATACGCAGTATTTT.

The chain uses TRBV11-2 and TRBJ1-2; 9 bases are a match to TRBD1. V lost 5 bases, J lost 5 bases, and 9 bases stayed unmatched. This CDR3 is built from 15 residues. The germline gives CDR1 SGHAT, CDR2 FQNNGV. The CDR3 loop is CASSTYRGRGYGYTF. The CDR3 nucleotides are TGTGCCAGCAGCACCTACAGGGGGCGAGGGTATGGCTACACCTTC.

The chain joins TRBV2 to TRBJ1-1, with D hard to call. Germline assignment: CDR1 SNHLY and CDR2 FYNNEI. This CDR3 has 14 residues. V lost 4 bases and J lost 0, with 9 bases in between. CDR3 region: CASSAVGLNTEAFF. CDR3 DNA: TGTGCCAGCAGTGCGGTGGGTTTGAACACTGAAGCTTTCTTT.

V is TRBV6-5 and J is TRBJ2-7; TRBD1 agrees at 9 bases. Losses at the gene ends were 5 bases for V and 3 bases for J; bases not matched to a gene: 5. CDR3 length: 14 amino acids. Germline V gives CDR1 MNHEY, CDR2 SVGAGI. The CDR3 is CASSTSGQGYEQYF. The CDR3 DNA sequence: TGTGCCAGCAGTACCTCGGGACAGGGCTACGAGCAGTACTTC.

This chain links TRBV27 with TRBJ1-2, with D possibly being TRBD1 (5 bases). The V gene's germline CDR1 is MNHEY and CDR2 SMNVEV (reference sequence). The CDR3 contains 15 residues. Deletions cut 3 bases from V and 4 bases from J, with 15 bases between. DNA for the CDR3: TGTGCCAGCAGTTTCGTGGGGCAGGACCTCTATGGCTACACCTTC. Residues: CASSFVGQDLYGYTF.

This chain links TRBV10-3 with TRBJ2-3; unclear D gene. The CDR3 loop spans 14 amino acids. The V gene lost 5 bases and the J gene lost 0 bases, with 9 bases spanning the gap. Germline CDR1 reads ENHRY; CDR2 reads SYGVKD. The CDR3 DNA reads TGTGCCATCAGTAACCCGACCAGCACAGATACGCAGTATTTT. Residues: CAISNPTSTDTQYF.

The chain carries TRBV28 and TRBJ1-4, with 8 bases matching TRBD1. V dropped 7 bases and J dropped 8; count of bases not matched to a gene: 15. The germline V gene encodes CDR1 MDHEN and CDR2 SYDVKM. The CDR3 spans 16 residues. CDR3 sequence reads: CASTQSPGGPREKLFF. The CDR3 nucleotides are TGTGCCAGCACCCAGTCTCCAGGGGGCCCTAGGGAAAAACTGTTTTTT.

This clone was seen a single time. The V gene is TRBV5-1, the J gene TRBJ1-3, with 11 bases matching TRBD1. CDR3 size: 16 residues. Germline V lookup: CDR1 SGHRS, CDR2 YFSETQ. Trimming removed 4 bases from V and 1 base from J; junction bases left unmatched: 4. The CDR3 reads CASSSGQGASGNTIYF. The CDR3 DNA follows: TGCGCCAGCAGCAGCGGACAGGGGGCTTCTGGAAACACCATATATTTT.

The J gene is TRBJ2-2, the V gene TRBV5-8; D not certain. CDR3 length: 15 residues. Germline CDR1 SGHTS, CDR2 YDEGEE. V shed 2 bases and J shed 7 bases, with 15 bases lying between them. The CDR3 spells CASSLTTRKDGELFF. CDR3 sequence (DNA): TGTGCCAGCAGCTTAACTACCAGGAAGGACGGGGAGCTGTTTTTT.

The gene calls are TRBV7-2 and TRBJ1-2; the D is unclear. This CDR3 spans 12 amino acids. The ends were cut back, 5 bases at V and 2 bases at J, with 6 bases in the middle. Germline CDR1 reads SGHTA; CDR2 reads FQGNSA. CDR3 DNA sequence: TGTGCCAGCAGCGATGGGAACTATGGCTACACCTTC. Its translation: CASSDGNYGYTF.

The rearrangement joins TRBV4-1 to TRBJ2-1; 9 bases agree with TRBD1. Unmatched junction bases numbered 11, after V lost 2 bases and J lost 12 bases. The CDR3 has 15 residues. Germline V gives CDR1 MGHRA, CDR2 YSYEKL. CDR3 in amino acids: CASSQPPGQGPRQFF. In DNA, the CDR3 is TGCGCCAGCAGCCAACCCCCGGGACAGGGCCCCCGGCAGTTCTTC.